One and the same sample provided the 31 T cell receptor beta chains below, sequenced in a study of blood T cells in healthy people across ages. With a J-beta primer mix and a sample-barcoded 5' primer, a second PCR ran about 7 to 11 cycles. TCRdb fed the 5' RACE reads into MiXCR, producing one record per CDR3 protein. The repertoire has fewer than 1.5 million distinct CDR3 sequences, 42% of them found once; the top ten carry 7.9%. The specimen sequenced was blood. The receptors come from a woman between 18 and 29 years old in good health.

V is TRBV6-2 or TRBV6-3 and J is TRBJ1-2; D possibly corresponds to TRBD1 (5 bases). Trimming cost V 2 bases and J 4 bases, with 23 bases left between them. Germline CDR1 reads MNHEY; CDR2 reads SVGEGT. The CDR3 is 18 amino acids. CDR3: CASSYNPGTGHVPYGYTF. Written as DNA, the CDR3 is TGTGCCAGCAGTTACAATCCCGGGACGGGCCACGTCCCCTATGGCTACACCTTC.

This clonotype was seen more than once but under ten times. The chain recombines TRBV28 with TRBJ1-2; D perhaps matches TRBD1 (5 bases). This CDR3 has 15 residues. Trimming removed 5 bases at V and 4 bases at J, with 17 bases between. Germline V lookup: CDR1 MDHEN, CDR2 SYDVKM. Written as DNA, the CDR3 is TGTGCCAGCAGTCCTATACCCCCGGGGCCCTATGGCTACACCTTC. Translation gives CASSPIPPGPYGYTF.

The genes are TRBV30 and TRBJ1-2, with D tentatively TRBD1 (5 bases). V lost 4 bases and J 8 bases, leaving 17 bases between the germline ends. CDR1 GTSNPN and CDR2 SVGIG come from the germline V gene (reference sequence). There are 13 residues in the CDR3. The DNA for the CDR3 is TGTGCCTGGAATAGGGGCCTGACCAGCGGCTACACCTTC. Protein product: CAWNRGLTSGYTF.

The chain joins TRBV28 to TRBJ1-1; D call uncertain. V lost 2 bases to trimming and J lost 10 bases, with 11 bases between them. Germline lookup yields CDR1 MDHEN and CDR2 SYDVKM. This CDR3 has 12 residues. The CDR3, as DNA: TGTGCCAGCAGTTTAGATGCCCCCCGAGCTTTCTTT. The encoded protein is CASSLDAPRAFF.

The V gene is TRBV20-1, the J gene TRBJ1-5, with unresolved D. Trimming removed 3 bases from V and 7 bases from J, with 10 bases in between. CDR3 length: 12 amino acids. Germline CDR1 DFQATT, CDR2 SNEGSKA (reference sequence). The CDR3 loop is CSASEGGQPQHF. The CDR3 region has the DNA TGCAGTGCTAGTGAGGGCGGGCAGCCCCAGCATTTT.

The chain recombines TRBV5-5 with TRBJ1-4, with 7 bases matching TRBD1. The V and J ends lost 3 bases and 8 bases, in that order; junction bases with no gene match: 10. Germline assignment: CDR1 SGHKS and CDR2 YYEKEE (reference sequence). This CDR3 is built from 15 residues. The CDR3 DNA follows: TGTGCCAGCAGCTCTGGGACAGCCTTTGGGGAAAAACTGTTTTTT. It encodes CASSSGTAFGEKLFF.

The chain joins TRBV27 to TRBJ2-2, with D hard to call. V gave up 2 bases and J gave up 7 bases, with 11 bases separating them. Germline V gene data show CDR1 as MNHEY and CDR2 as SMNVEV (reference sequence). The CDR3 loop spans 14 amino acids. This CDR3 is CASSLTVAGGELFF. CDR3 DNA sequence: TGTGCCAGCAGTTTAACAGTGGCAGGCGGGGAGCTGTTTTTT.

The V and J genes are TRBV5-1 and TRBJ2-3; D assignment may be TRBD1 or TRBD2 (5 bases each). CDR1 is SGHRS, CDR2 YFSETQ, per germline. V lost 1 base, J lost 2 bases, and 17 bases lay in between. This CDR3 region has 17 residues. The CDR3 nucleotides are TGCGCCAGCAGCTTGAAGCCCCGGGACGGAGCCACAGATACGCAGTATTTT. Translation: CASSLKPRDGATDTQYF. The complete variable domain, with remaining parts taken from reference TRBV5-1 and TRBJ2-3, reads KAGVTQTPRYLIKTRGQQVTLSCSPISGHRSVSWYQQTPGQGLQFLFEYFSETQRNKGNFPGRFSGRQFSNSRSEMNVSTLELGDSALYLCASSLKPRDGATDTQYFGPGTRLTVL.

The rearrangement uses TRBV12-3 or TRBV12-4 and TRBJ2-2; D may be TRBD2 (6 bases). V was cut by 7 bases and J by 6 bases, with 18 bases left in between. The CDR3 loop spans 15 amino acids. The CDR3 region is CASTQGGGAAGELFF. CDR3 coding DNA: TGTGCCAGCACCCAAGGCGGAGGGGCGGCCGGGGAGCTGTTTTTT.

This clonotype was counted a few times. The rearrangement links TRBV12-3 or TRBV12-4 to TRBJ2-3, with TRBD2 identical over 12 bases. The CDR3 contains 17 residues. Unmatched junction bases numbered 12, after V lost 7 bases and J lost 4 bases. CDR3 in DNA: TGTGCCAGCACCCTAAGGCCTAGCGGGGGGGCCGCAGATACGCAGTATTTT. Translation: CASTLRPSGGAADTQYF.

The sample holds one count of this clonotype. The J gene is TRBJ2-3, the V gene TRBV11-2; D gene uncertain. The V gene lost 5 bases and the J gene lost 2 bases, with 17 bases spanning the gap. CDR3 length: 16 amino acids. CDR1 and CDR2 from the germline V gene are SGHAT and FQNNGV. The CDR3 spells CASSHTSGQDTDTQYF. The CDR3 DNA reads TGTGCCAGCAGCCACACCTCCGGGCAGGACACAGATACGCAGTATTTT.

This clonotype was picked up a small number of times. This chain links TRBV13 with TRBJ2-3, with 13 bases aligning to TRBD2. Germline V gene lookup returns CDR1 PRHDT and CDR2 FYEKMQ (reference sequence). The CDR3 consists of 15 residues. Trimming removed 5 bases from V and 8 bases from J; junction bases left unmatched: 7. This chain's CDR3 is CASSDRLAGGPTQYF. The DNA for the CDR3 is TGTGCCAGCAGCGACAGACTAGCGGGGGGCCCTACGCAGTATTTT.

This chain uses TRBV7-2 with TRBJ1-1; weak D call: TRBD1 (5 bases). The germline gives CDR1 SGHTA, CDR2 FQGNSA. Trimming stripped 1 base from V and 6 bases from J, with 15 bases between. The CDR3 consists of 15 residues. The CDR3 reads CASSLEGRGGAEAFF. DNA for the CDR3: TGTGCCAGCAGCTTAGAAGGGCGGGGAGGGGCTGAAGCTTTCTTT.

The CDR3: CASSEVLGGGSYNEQFF. CDR3 sequence (DNA): TGTGCCAGCAGTGAAGTTCTGGGGGGCGGGTCCTACAATGAGCAGTTCTTC. The chain carries TRBV2 and TRBJ2-1, with D possibly being TRBD1 or TRBD2 (6 bases each). CDR3 length: 17 residues. The V gene lost 1 base and the J gene lost 1 base, with 14 bases spanning the gap. In germline, CDR1 is SNHLY, CDR2 FYNNEI.

This clonotype was seen a handful of times. The V gene is TRBV6-2 or TRBV6-3, the J gene TRBJ1-5; D is uncertain. Germline CDR1 reads MNHEY; CDR2 reads SVGEGT. Trimming left V 2 bases short and J 0 bases short, with 8 bases between. The CDR3 extends over 15 amino acids. CDR3 nucleotide sequence: TGTGCCAGCAGTTACCCGGACGGTAGCAATCAGCCCCAGCATTTT. This translates into CASSYPDGSNQPQHF.

The chain has TRBV5-1 and TRBJ2-7, with D uncertain. The CDR3 runs 12 residues. The germline V gene encodes CDR1 SGHRS and CDR2 YFSETQ. Trimming shortened V by 0 bases and J by 7 bases, and 8 bases separated the two germline ends. The CDR3 region is CASSLEVGEQYF. In DNA, the CDR3 is TGCGCCAGCAGCTTGGAGGTGGGAGAGCAGTACTTC.

The V and J genes are TRBV20-1 and TRBJ2-5, with unresolved D. Trimming left V 4 bases short and J 3 bases short, with 15 bases between. This CDR3 spans 14 amino acids. From germline, CDR1 is DFQATT and CDR2 SNEGSKA (reference sequence). The CDR3: CSAIRPLTKETQYF. The CDR3 DNA follows: TGCAGTGCTATCCGTCCCCTAACCAAAGAGACCCAGTACTTC.

V is TRBV20-1 and J is TRBJ2-2; a possible D gene is TRBD2 (5 bases). Trimming took off 3 bases at V and 2 bases at J, with 16 bases between the two ends. CDR3 length: 16 residues. Germline V gives CDR1 DFQATT, CDR2 SNEGSKA (reference sequence). DNA of the CDR3: TGCAGTGCTAGTGCCGGGATCCCGCGAAACACCGGGGAGCTGTTTTTT. Its protein product is CSASAGIPRNTGELFF.

The chain uses TRBV15 and TRBJ2-1; D may correspond to TRBD1 or TRBD2 (6 bases each). The CDR3 totals 14 residues. Trimming pared 8 bases from V and 8 bases from J, leaving 19 bases between. CDR1 LNHNV and CDR2 YYDKDF come from the germline V gene (reference sequence). The CDR3: CATRGDTRGHEQFF. CDR3 nucleotide sequence: TGTGCCACCCGCGGGGACACCCGAGGGCATGAGCAGTTCTTC. Full variable domain (remainder filled in from reference TRBV15 and TRBJ2-1): DAMVIQNPRYQVTQFGKPVTLSCSQTLNHNVMYWYQQKSSQAPKLLFHYYDKDFNNEADTPDNFQSRRPNTSFCFLDIRSPGLGDTAMYLCATRGDTRGHEQFFGPGTRLTVL.

The sample holds a few counts of this clonotype. CDR3 in DNA: TGTGCCAGCAGTGCAGAACCGACAGGCCTTGAAGCTTTCTTT. The encoded protein is CASSAEPTGLEAFF. The chain is built from TRBV6-1 and TRBJ1-1; weak D call: TRBD1 (6 bases). This CDR3 has 14 residues. V lost 4 bases to trimming and J lost 7 bases, with 16 bases between them. CDR1 is MNHNS, CDR2 SASEGT, per germline.

The chain employs TRBV10-3 and TRBJ2-5; D is possibly TRBD1 (5 bases). V was cut by 3 bases and J by 0 bases, with 8 bases left in between. This CDR3 contains 14 residues. CDR1 is ENHRY and CDR2 is SYGVKD in the germline V gene. CDR3 nucleotides: TGTGCCATCAGTGATGGGGCAGACCAAGAGACCCAGTACTTC. It is translated as CAISDGADQETQYF.

This clonotype was detected only a few times. This chain uses TRBV20-1 with TRBJ2-7; D possibly matches TRBD1 or TRBD2 (5 bases each). With 6 bases removed from V and 0 bases from J, the gap between germline ends came to 18 bases. Germline CDR1 DFQATT, CDR2 SNEGSKA (reference sequence). CDR3 length: 15 residues. CDR3 nucleotides: TGCAGTGCCAAGACCGGGACGGTCAGCTCCTACGAGCAGTACTTC. Residues: CSAKTGTVSSYEQYF.

The chain combines TRBV6-5 with TRBJ2-1; D not resolved. Germline loops: CDR1 MNHEY, CDR2 SVGAGI. Trimming took 6 bases from V and 2 from J, leaving 17 bases between them. The CDR3 sequence is 16 residues long. The DNA of the CDR3 is TGTGCCAGCAGCCCCATCCGGCTCACGACCTACAATGAGCAGTTCTTC. Its translation: CASSPIRLTTYNEQFF.

This chain connects TRBV29-1 to TRBJ2-2; D is perhaps TRBD2 (6 bases). Germline V gives CDR1 SQVTM, CDR2 ANQGSEA. The CDR3 loop spans 14 amino acids. Trimming stripped 3 bases from V and 6 bases from J, with 14 bases between. The CDR3 nucleotides read TGCAGCGTTGAGGTTACCGGGAGCCCCGGGGAGCTGTTTTTT. Translated, it gives CSVEVTGSPGELFF.

The sample holds a few counts of this clonotype. The chain has TRBV10-3 and TRBJ1-2; no clear D gene. Germline V gene data show CDR1 as ENHRY and CDR2 as SYGVKD. V was cut by 2 bases and J by 3 bases, with 16 bases left in between. This CDR3 region has 16 residues. The CDR3 coding sequence is TGTGCCATCAGTGAGCCCTGGGGAATCGGGGACTATGGCTACACCTTC. Its protein product is CAISEPWGIGDYGYTF.

The J gene is TRBJ2-3, the V gene TRBV6-1; 9 bases are a match to TRBD1. V gave up 6 bases and J gave up 6 bases; unmatched junction bases: 10. This CDR3 comprises 15 residues. Germline assignment: CDR1 MNHNS and CDR2 SASEGT. CDR3 coding DNA: TGTGCCAGCAGCCACCCAGGGACAGGGAGGGATACGCAGTATTTT. Its protein is CASSHPGTGRDTQYF.

The chain joins TRBV7-9 to TRBJ2-3, with D unresolved. Germline V lookup: CDR1 SEHNR, CDR2 FQNEAQ (reference sequence). CDR3 size: 15 residues. V lost 3 bases, J lost 0 bases, and 10 bases lay in between. CDR3 residues: CASSFSETSTDTQYF. As DNA, the CDR3 is TGTGCCAGCAGCTTTTCAGAGACTAGCACAGATACGCAGTATTTT.

The J gene is TRBJ2-3, the V gene TRBV6-6; the D gene is possibly TRBD2 (6 bases). The CDR3 spans 16 residues. The ends were cut back, 0 bases at V and 0 bases at J, with 10 bases in the middle. CDR1 is MNHNY and CDR2 is SVGAGI in the germline V gene (reference sequence). This chain's CDR3 is CASSYSMAGSTDTQYF. CDR3 sequence (DNA): TGTGCCAGCAGTTACTCGATGGCGGGAAGCACAGATACGCAGTATTTT.

The gene calls are TRBV6-1 and TRBJ1-2; D is ambiguous. V lost 1 base, J lost 0 bases, and 12 bases lay in between. CDR3 length: 16 amino acids. Germline V gene sequence: CDR1 MNHNS, CDR2 SASEGT. CDR3 region: CASSEDPLSTNYGYTF. Here the CDR3 DNA reads TGTGCCAGCAGTGAAGATCCTCTATCTACTAACTATGGCTACACCTTC.

The chain combines TRBV5-4 with TRBJ2-5, with 14 bases aligning to TRBD2. The length of the CDR3 is 18 residues. The germline V gene has CDR1 SGHNT and CDR2 YYREEE (reference sequence). The trim removed 4 bases at V and 2 bases at J, leaving 10 bases unmatched. The CDR3 region has the DNA TGTGCCAGCAGCCACTGGGGACTAGCGGGGGACCAGCAAGAGACCCAGTACTTC. Translation gives CASSHWGLAGDQQETQYF.

The chain recombines TRBV20-1 with TRBJ2-3; D unresolved. Germline V CDR1 and CDR2: DFQATT, SNEGSKA (reference sequence). CDR3 size: 14 residues. Trimming pared 4 bases from V and 1 base from J, leaving 12 bases between. CDR3: CSATPLERTDTQYF. CDR3 DNA sequence: TGCAGTGCTACCCCGCTAGAACGCACAGATACGCAGTATTTT.